This T cell receptor beta chain was profiled in a study of cytomegalovirus exposure and HLA in healthy donors. Study-wide context: Previous work identified some 120 million unique TCR beta sequences from 200 million or so T cells.

Study results and caveats: Among CMV-associated TCR beta chains, most appeared HLA-restricted in a later analysis. Reportedly, a later analysis found an Asian-associated ancestry cluster had fewer N-insertions than the roughly 700-donor mean.

Though nominally healthy at sampling, donors likely had unrecorded immune exposures. The trim removed 5 bases at V and 1 base at J, leaving 8 bases unmatched. This CDR3 region has 17 residues. CDR1 and CDR2 from the germline V gene are SEHNR and FQNEAQ (reference sequence). PCR employed 60 Vbeta and 13 Jbeta primers. Data came from immunoSEQ multiplex PCR; TCRdb stores just in-frame clones and leaves some out. The listing contains more than 110,000 clones. To note about this clone: Antigen unknown.

Material: PBMCs. The receptor's source is a man aged 35-49 years in good health and CMV-seronegative. V is TRBV7-9 and J is TRBJ2-5; 12 positions match TRBD2. The CDR3 DNA reads TGTGCCAGCAGCCCAGGACTAGCGGGGATCCTCCAAGAGACCCAGTACTTC. Protein product: CASSPGLAGILQETQYF. The full variable domain, completed using reference TRBV7-9 and TRBJ2-5, is DTGVSQNPRHKITKRGQNVTFRCDPISEHNRLYWYRQTLGQGPEFLTYFQNEAQLEKSRLLSDRFSAERPKGSFSTLEIQRTEQGDSAMYLCASSPGLAGILQETQYFGPGTRLLVL.